These 2 T cell receptor beta chains originate from one sample sequenced in a study of blood T cell repertoires in COVID-19 (dated by TCRdb to the early 2020s). Library preparation used the immunoSEQ multiplex PCR assay. TCRdb limited this immuneACCESS table to in-frame rearrangements with V and J called. A share of clones is missing; checked studies link under half to unresolved V genes, and the rest is unexplained. Recorded for this sample are more than 70,000 clones; about nine tenths of them occurred a single time. About 3.9% of the sample is taken by the ten largest. The source material was peripheral blood. Receptors originate from a woman in her 50s in a cohort sampled during active COVID-19.

This chain joins TRBV19 and TRBJ2-7, with a tentative D call TRBD1 (7 bases). Germline CDR1 LNHDA, CDR2 SQIVND (reference sequence). The V and J ends lost 1 base and 3 bases respectively, with 25 bases between them. CDR3 size: 19 residues. CDR3 in amino acids: CASSIVGTGVGREDYEQYF. The CDR3, as DNA: TGTGCCAGTAGTATAGTGGGCACAGGGGTCGGGAGAGAAGACTACGAGCAGTACTTC. The variable domain in full, completed from reference TRBV19 and TRBJ2-7, reads DGGITQSPKYLFRKEGQNVTLSCEQNLNHDAMYWYRQDPGQGLRLIYYSQIVNDFQKGDIAEGYSVSREKKESFPLTVTSAQKNPTAFYLCASSIVGTGVGREDYEQYFGPGTRLTVT.

This chain links TRBV29-1 with TRBJ2-2, with TRBD1 matching 8 bases. This CDR3 has 18 amino acids. Per germline, CDR1 SQVTM and CDR2 ANQGSEA. The ends lost 5 bases at V and 1 base at J; junction bases unmatched: 15. CDR3 DNA: TGCAGCGTTCAAATTTTGTTGAAACAGGGGGTGAACACCGGGGAGCTGTTTTTT. It codes for CSVQILLKQGVNTGELFF.